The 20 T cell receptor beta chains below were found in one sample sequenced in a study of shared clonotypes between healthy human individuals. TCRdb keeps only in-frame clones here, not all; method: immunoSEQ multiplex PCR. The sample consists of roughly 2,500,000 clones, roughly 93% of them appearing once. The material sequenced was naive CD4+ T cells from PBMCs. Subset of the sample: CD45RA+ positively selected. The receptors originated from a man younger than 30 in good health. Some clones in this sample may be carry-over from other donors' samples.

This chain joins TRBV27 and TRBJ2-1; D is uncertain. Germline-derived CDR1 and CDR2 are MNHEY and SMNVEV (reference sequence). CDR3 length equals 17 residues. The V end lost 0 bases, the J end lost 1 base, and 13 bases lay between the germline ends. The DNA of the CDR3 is TGTGCCAGCAGTTTATCGAAGCCGGTTGGGTCCTACAATGAGCAGTTCTTC. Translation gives CASSLSKPVGSYNEQFF.

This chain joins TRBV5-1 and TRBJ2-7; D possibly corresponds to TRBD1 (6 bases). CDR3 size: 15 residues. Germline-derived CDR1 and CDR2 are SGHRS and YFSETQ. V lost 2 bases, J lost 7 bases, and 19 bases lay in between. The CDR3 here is CASSFDRFLYLEQYF. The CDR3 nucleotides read TGCGCCAGCAGCTTTGACAGGTTCCTTTACCTTGAGCAGTACTTC.

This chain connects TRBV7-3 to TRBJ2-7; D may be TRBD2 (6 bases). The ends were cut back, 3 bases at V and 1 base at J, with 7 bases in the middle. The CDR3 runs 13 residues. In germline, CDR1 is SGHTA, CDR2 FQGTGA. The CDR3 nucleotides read TGTGCCAGCAGCTTTGGACTATCCTACGAGCAGTACTTC. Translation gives CASSFGLSYEQYF.

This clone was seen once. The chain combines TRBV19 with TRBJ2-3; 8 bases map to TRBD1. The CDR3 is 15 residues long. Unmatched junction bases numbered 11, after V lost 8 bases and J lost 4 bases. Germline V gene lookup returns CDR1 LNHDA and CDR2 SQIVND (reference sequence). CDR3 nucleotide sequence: TGTGCCAGTGCCGGACGGACAGGGATGGCAGATACGCAGTATTTT. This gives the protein CASAGRTGMADTQYF.

The CDR3 is CASSLGRNNEQFF. Written as DNA, the CDR3 is TGTGCCAGCAGCTTAGGCCGAAACAATGAGCAGTTCTTC. J is TRBJ2-1 and V is TRBV11-1; unclear D gene. Germline CDR1 reads SGHAT; CDR2 reads FQDESV (reference sequence). V was cut by 1 base and J by 5 bases, with 6 bases left in between. The CDR3 contains 13 residues.

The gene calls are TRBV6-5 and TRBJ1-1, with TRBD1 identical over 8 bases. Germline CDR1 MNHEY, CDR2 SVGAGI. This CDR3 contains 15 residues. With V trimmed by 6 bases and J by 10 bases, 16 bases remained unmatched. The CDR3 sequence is CASRPYGQGRLGAFF. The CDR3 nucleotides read TGTGCCAGCAGACCCTACGGACAGGGCAGGTTGGGAGCTTTCTTT.

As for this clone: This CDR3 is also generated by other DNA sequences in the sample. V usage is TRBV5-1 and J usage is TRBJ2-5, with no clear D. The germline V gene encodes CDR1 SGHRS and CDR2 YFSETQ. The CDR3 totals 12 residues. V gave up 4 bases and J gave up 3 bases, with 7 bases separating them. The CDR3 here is CASSPGKETQYF. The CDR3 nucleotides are TGCGCCAGCAGCCCGGGCAAAGAGACCCAGTACTTC.

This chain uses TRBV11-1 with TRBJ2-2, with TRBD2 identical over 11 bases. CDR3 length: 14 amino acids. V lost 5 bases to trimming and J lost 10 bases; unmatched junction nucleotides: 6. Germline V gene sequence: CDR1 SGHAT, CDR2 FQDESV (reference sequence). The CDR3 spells CASSKLAGVVELFF. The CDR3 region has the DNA TGTGCCAGCAGCAAACTAGCGGGGGTGGTGGAGCTGTTTTTT. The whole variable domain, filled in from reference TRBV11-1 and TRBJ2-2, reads EAEVAQSPRYKITEKSQAVAFWCDPISGHATLYWYRQILGQGPELLVQFQDESVVDDSQLPKDRFSAERLKGVDSTLKIQPAELGDSAMYLCASSKLAGVVELFFGEGSRLTVL.

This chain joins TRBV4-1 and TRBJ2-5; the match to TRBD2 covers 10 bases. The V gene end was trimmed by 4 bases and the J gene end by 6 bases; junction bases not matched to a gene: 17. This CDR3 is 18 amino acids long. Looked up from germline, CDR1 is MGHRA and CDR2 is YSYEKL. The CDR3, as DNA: TGCGCCAGCAGCCCGGGTGGCCGCGGAGCGGGAGGGCCGAAGACCCAGTACTTC. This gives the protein CASSPGGRGAGGPKTQYF.

Here the CDR3 reads CAWSVTQDYGYTF. CDR3 in DNA: TGTGCCTGGAGTGTAACGCAGGACTATGGCTACACCTTC. V and J are TRBV30 and TRBJ1-2; D is unresolved. The V and J ends lost 0 bases and 3 bases respectively, with 8 bases between them. CDR1 is GTSNPN and CDR2 is SVGIG in the germline V gene (reference sequence). The CDR3 consists of 13 residues.

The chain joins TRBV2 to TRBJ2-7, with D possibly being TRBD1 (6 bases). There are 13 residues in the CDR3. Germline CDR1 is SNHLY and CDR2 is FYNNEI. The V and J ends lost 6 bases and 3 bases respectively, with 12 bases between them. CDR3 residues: CASRFMTGYEQYF. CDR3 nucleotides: TGTGCCAGCAGATTCATGACAGGCTACGAGCAGTACTTC.

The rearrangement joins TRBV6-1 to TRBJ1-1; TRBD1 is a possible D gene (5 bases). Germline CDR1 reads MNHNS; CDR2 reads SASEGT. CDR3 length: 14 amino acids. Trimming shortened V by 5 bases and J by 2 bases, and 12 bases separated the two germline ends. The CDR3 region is CASSKGGDNTEAFF. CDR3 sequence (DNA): TGTGCCAGCAGTAAGGGAGGGGATAACACTGAAGCTTTCTTT.

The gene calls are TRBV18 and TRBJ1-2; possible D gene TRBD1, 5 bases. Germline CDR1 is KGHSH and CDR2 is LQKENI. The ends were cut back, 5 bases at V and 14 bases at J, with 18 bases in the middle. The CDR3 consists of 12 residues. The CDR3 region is CASSALRDVITF. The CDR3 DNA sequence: TGTGCCAGCTCAGCACTGCGGGACGTTATTACCTTC. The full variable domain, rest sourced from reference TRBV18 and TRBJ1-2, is NAGVMQNPRHLVRRRGQEARLRCSPMKGHSHVYWYRQLPEEGLKFMVYLQKENIIDESGMPKERFSAEFPKEGPSILRIQQVVRGDSAAYFCASSALRDVITFGSGTRLTVV.

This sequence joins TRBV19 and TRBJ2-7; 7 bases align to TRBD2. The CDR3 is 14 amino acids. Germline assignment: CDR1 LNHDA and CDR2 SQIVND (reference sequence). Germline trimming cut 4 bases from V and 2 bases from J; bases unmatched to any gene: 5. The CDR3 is CASSNGLGTYEQYF. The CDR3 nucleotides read TGTGCCAGTAGTAACGGACTAGGGACCTACGAGCAGTACTTC.

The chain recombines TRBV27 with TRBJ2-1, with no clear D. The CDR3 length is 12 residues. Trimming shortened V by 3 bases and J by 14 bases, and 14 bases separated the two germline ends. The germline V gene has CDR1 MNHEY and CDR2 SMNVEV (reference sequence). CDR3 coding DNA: TGTGCCAGCAGTTTTAGTTTAGGGCACAAGTTCTTC. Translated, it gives CASSFSLGHKFF.

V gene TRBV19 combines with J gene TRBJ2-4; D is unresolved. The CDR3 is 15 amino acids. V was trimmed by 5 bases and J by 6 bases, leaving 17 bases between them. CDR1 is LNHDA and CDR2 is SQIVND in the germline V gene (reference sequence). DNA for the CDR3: TGTGCCAGTAGTGGGTTAGAACCCCCTCTAAACATTCAGTACTTC. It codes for CASSGLEPPLNIQYF. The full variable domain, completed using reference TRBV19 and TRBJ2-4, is DGGITQSPKYLFRKEGQNVTLSCEQNLNHDAMYWYRQDPGQGLRLIYYSQIVNDFQKGDIAEGYSVSREKKESFPLTVTSAQKNPTAFYLCASSGLEPPLNIQYFGAGTRLSVL.

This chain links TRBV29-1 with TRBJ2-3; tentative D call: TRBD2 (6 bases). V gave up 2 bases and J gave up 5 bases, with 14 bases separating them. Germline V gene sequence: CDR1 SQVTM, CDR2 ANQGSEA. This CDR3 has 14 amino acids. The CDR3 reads CSVELGRGLDTQYF. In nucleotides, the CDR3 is TGCAGCGTTGAACTTGGGCGGGGATTAGATACGCAGTATTTT.

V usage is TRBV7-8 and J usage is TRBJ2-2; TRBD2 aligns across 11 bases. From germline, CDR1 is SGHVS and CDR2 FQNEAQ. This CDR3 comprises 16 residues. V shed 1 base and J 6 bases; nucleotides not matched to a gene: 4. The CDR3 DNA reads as TGTGCCAGCAGCTTAGTCCGACTAGCGGGGCCCGGGGAGCTGTTTTTT. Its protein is CASSLVRLAGPGELFF. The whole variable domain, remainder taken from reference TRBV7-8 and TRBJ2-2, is GAGVSQSPRYKVAKRGQDVALRCDPISGHVSLFWYQQALGQGPEFLTYFQNEAQLDKSGLPSDRFFAERPEGSVSTLKIQRTQQEDSAVYLCASSLVRLAGPGELFFGEGSRLTVL.

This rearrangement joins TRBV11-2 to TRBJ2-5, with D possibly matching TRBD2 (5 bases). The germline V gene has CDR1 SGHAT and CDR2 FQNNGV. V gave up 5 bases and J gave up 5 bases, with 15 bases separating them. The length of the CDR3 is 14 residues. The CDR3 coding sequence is TGTGCCAGCAGCCCTTCGGGGAGAGGGGAGACCCAGTACTTC. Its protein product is CASSPSGRGETQYF. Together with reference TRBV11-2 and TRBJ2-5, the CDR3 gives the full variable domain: EAGVAQSPRYKIIEKRQSVAFWCNPISGHATLYWYQQILGQGPKLLIQFQNNGVVDDSQLPKDRFSAERLKGVDSTLKIQPAKLEDSAVYLCASSPSGRGETQYFGPGTRLLVL.

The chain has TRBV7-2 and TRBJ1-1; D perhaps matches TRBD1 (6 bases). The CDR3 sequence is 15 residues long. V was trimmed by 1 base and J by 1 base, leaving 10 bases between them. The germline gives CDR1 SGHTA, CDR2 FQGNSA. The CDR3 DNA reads TGTGCCAGCAGCTTAGTTGGGGACAAGAACACTGAAGCTTTCTTT. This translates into CASSLVGDKNTEAFF.